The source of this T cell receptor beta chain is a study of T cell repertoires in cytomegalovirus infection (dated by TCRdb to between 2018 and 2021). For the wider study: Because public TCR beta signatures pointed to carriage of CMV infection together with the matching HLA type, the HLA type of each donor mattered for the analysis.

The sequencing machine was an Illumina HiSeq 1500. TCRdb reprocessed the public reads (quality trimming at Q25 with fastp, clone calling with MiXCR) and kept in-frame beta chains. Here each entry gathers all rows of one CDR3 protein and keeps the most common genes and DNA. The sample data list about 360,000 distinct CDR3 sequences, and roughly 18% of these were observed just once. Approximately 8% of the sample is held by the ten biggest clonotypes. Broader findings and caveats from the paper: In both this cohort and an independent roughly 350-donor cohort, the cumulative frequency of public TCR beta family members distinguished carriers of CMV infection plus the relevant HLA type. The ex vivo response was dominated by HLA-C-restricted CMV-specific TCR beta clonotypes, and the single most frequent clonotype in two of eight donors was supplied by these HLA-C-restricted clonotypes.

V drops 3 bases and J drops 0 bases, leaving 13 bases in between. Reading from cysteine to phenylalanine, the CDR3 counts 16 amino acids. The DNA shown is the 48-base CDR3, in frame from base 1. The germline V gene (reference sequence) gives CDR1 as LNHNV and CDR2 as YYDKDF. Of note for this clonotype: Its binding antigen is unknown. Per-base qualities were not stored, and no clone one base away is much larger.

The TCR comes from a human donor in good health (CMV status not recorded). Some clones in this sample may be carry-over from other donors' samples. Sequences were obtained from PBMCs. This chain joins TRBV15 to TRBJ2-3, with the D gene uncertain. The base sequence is TGTGCCACCAGCAGTCGATCTGCGGCTAGCACAGATACGCAGTATTTT. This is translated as CATSSRSAASTDTQYF.